The 8 T cell receptor beta chains listed next were all sequenced from one sample in a study of read filtering for tumor transcriptome and immune sequencing. From 350 to 500 ng of RNA, a library with molecular barcoded alpha/delta and beta/gamma adaptors was made. TCRdb passed the reads through MiXCR, listing each CDR3 protein once. This sample yields tens of thousands of distinct CDR3 sequences, of which 20% to 25% are seen a single time; approximately 10% belongs to the top ten. Sequenced material: a population of CD138-negative cells sorted from bone marrow. The source is a donor over 35 with multiple myeloma.

A note on this clonotype: Since a much larger clone is just one base distant, this may be a read error. This chain joins TRBV18 and TRBJ2-3; no clear D. Germline lookup yields CDR1 KGHSH and CDR2 LQKENI. CDR3 size: 14 residues. CDR3 sequence reads: CTSSPTPNTDTQYF. The CDR3 DNA follows: TGTACCAGCTCACCGACGCCTAACACAGATACGCAGTATTTT.

This clonotype was observed a few times. This chain joins TRBV20-1 and TRBJ1-5, with D unclear. This CDR3 has 14 residues. The germline V and J ends were trimmed by 3 bases and 6 bases, with 15 bases remaining between them. Germline V gives CDR1 DFQATT, CDR2 SNEGSKA (reference sequence). This CDR3 reads CSASRLGGVQPQHF. CDR3 coding DNA: TGCAGTGCTAGTCGCTTAGGTGGGGTTCAGCCCCAGCATTTT.

A note on this clonotype: This may stem from a read error, because a much larger clone lies one nucleotide away. This chain joins TRBV7-9 and TRBJ1-5; D unclear. V gave up 7 bases and J gave up 6 bases, with 13 bases separating them. Looked up from germline, CDR1 is SEHNR and CDR2 is FQNEAQ (reference sequence). There are 13 residues in the CDR3. This CDR3 is CASNLDGPQPQHF. The CDR3 DNA is TGTGCCAGCAACTTGGACGGCCCTCAGCCCCAGCATTTT.

There are many counts of this clonotype. The chain links TRBV29-1 to TRBJ1-2; D not certain. CDR3 length: 10 residues. In germline, CDR1 is SQVTM, CDR2 ANQGSEA. The ends were cut back, 4 bases at V and 6 bases at J, with 6 bases in the middle. The CDR3 DNA follows: TGCAGCGTTGCTGTCGATGGCTACACCTTC. Residues: CSVAVDGYTF.

This sequence joins TRBV19 and TRBJ2-5; D may correspond to TRBD1 or TRBD2 (6 bases each). Germline V gene sequence: CDR1 LNHDA, CDR2 SQIVND (reference sequence). With 5 bases removed from V and 13 bases from J, the gap between germline ends came to 17 bases. The CDR3 length is 12 residues. DNA of the CDR3: TGTGCCAGTAGTGGAGGGGGAAGCCCCCGGTACTTC. This translates into CASSGGGSPRYF.

The V gene is TRBV5-6, the J gene TRBJ2-3; no clear D. The length of the CDR3 is 13 residues. Trimming cost V 4 bases and J 7 bases, with 13 bases left between them. Per germline, CDR1 SGHDT and CDR2 YYEEEE. CDR3 DNA sequence: TGTGCCAGCAGCGCGCCCCCAGAGAATACGCAGTATTTT. Residues: CASSAPPENTQYF.

V and J are TRBV5-1 and TRBJ2-5; D is possibly TRBD1 (5 bases). The CDR3 is made up of 15 amino acids. With 4 bases removed from V and 2 bases from J, the gap between germline ends came to 15 bases. The germline V gene has CDR1 SGHRS and CDR2 YFSETQ. CDR3 bases: TGCGCCAGCAGCCGGACACGGCCATATCAAGAGACCCAGTACTTC. It is translated as CASSRTRPYQETQYF.

In its sample, this clonotype was seen many times. The CDR3 bases are TGTGCCAGCAGCGTAGGGGGTAGGGTAGTGAAGAGGACCGGGGAGCTGTTTTTT. Translation: CASSVGGRVVKRTGELFF. The rearrangement links TRBV9 to TRBJ2-2, with D unclear. CDR3 length: 18 amino acids. Germline loops: CDR1 SGDLS, CDR2 YYNGEE. V lost 0 bases, J lost 5 bases, and 20 bases lay in between.